A selection of T cell receptor beta chains follows, all from one sample in a study of cytomegalovirus exposure and HLA in healthy donors. Produced via immunoSEQ multiplex PCR; TCRdb's table is partial and in-frame only. Of approximately 64,000 clones listed, approximately 90% were seen once; the top ten hold around 1.7%. Specimen: PBMCs. Receptors were obtained from a woman between 18 and 30 years old in good health and CMV-seronegative. CDR3s include the opening cysteine and the closing phenylalanine or tryptophan. Each record gives: clone size, D gene, V gene, J gene, CDR3 protein, CDR3 DNA. A D gene is named only where the DNA matches it firmly. Clone size, where shown, is once, few, many, or a class for clones that have expanded.

clone_size: NA; d_call: TRBD2; v_call: TRBV4-2; j_call: TRBJ2-3; cdr3_aa: CASSQVRRGGPDTQYF; cdr3_nt: TGTGCCAGCAGCCAAGTGAGGCGGGGGGGCCCAGATACGCAGTATTTT
clone_size: NA; d_call: NA; v_call: TRBV9; j_call: TRBJ2-2; cdr3_aa: CASSVRAGPSGELFF; cdr3_nt: TGTGCCAGCAGCGTACGTGCAGGGCCTAGCGGGGAGCTGTTTTTT
clone_size: NA; d_call: NA; v_call: TRBV7-2; j_call: TRBJ2-2; cdr3_aa: CASSLPPAGELFF; cdr3_nt: TGTGCCAGCAGCTTACCTCCGGCCGGGGAGCTGTTTTTT
clone_size: NA; d_call: TRBD1; v_call: TRBV19; j_call: TRBJ2-5; cdr3_aa: CASSTGGRETQYF; cdr3_nt: TGTGCCAGTAGCACAGGGGGCCGGGAGACCCAGTACTTC
clone_size: few; d_call: NA; v_call: TRBV4-3; j_call: TRBJ2-7; cdr3_aa: CASSQELGQGITYEQYF; cdr3_nt: TGCGCCAGCAGCCAAGAATTAGGGCAGGGGATTACCTACGAGCAGTACTTC
clone_size: NA; d_call: NA; v_call: TRBV25-1; j_call: TRBJ2-5; cdr3_aa: CASSQLDRTQETQYF; cdr3_nt: TGTGCCAGCAGTCAACTTGACAGGACCCAAGAGACCCAGTACTTC
clone_size: NA; d_call: TRBD2; v_call: TRBV4-3; j_call: TRBJ2-1; cdr3_aa: CASSQDLPGLAGGWSYNEQFF; cdr3_nt: TGCGCCAGCAGCCAAGATCTCCCGGGACTAGCGGGGGGCTGGTCCTACAATGAGCAGTTCTTC
clone_size: NA; d_call: TRBD2; v_call: TRBV5-6; j_call: TRBJ2-7; cdr3_aa: CASSLGVSGLQYF; cdr3_nt: TGTGCCAGCAGCTTGGGTGTGTCGGGACTACAGTACTTC
clone_size: once; d_call: TRBD1; v_call: TRBV27; j_call: TRBJ2-1; cdr3_aa: CASSWDRGGNEQFF; cdr3_nt: TGTGCCAGCAGTTGGGACAGGGGAGGAAATGAGCAGTTCTTC
clone_size: NA; d_call: NA; v_call: TRBV5-1; j_call: TRBJ1-3; cdr3_aa: CASSSKPGLASGNTIYF; cdr3_nt: TGCGCCAGCAGCTCAAAACCGGGACTAGCATCTGGAAACACCATATATTTT
clone_size: NA; d_call: NA; v_call: TRBV7-2; j_call: TRBJ1-2; cdr3_aa: CASSLGHEVSHHGYTF; cdr3_nt: TGTGCCAGCAGCTTAGGACACGAAGTTTCTCACCACGGCTACACCTTC
clone_size: NA; d_call: TRBD1; v_call: TRBV7-8; j_call: TRBJ2-7; cdr3_aa: CASSSPNRDRAYEQYF; cdr3_nt: TGTGCCAGCAGCTCCCCCAACCGGGACAGGGCTTACGAGCAGTACTTC
clone_size: NA; d_call: NA; v_call: TRBV28; j_call: TRBJ2-2; cdr3_aa: CASSFGQRATGELFF; cdr3_nt: TGTGCCAGCAGTTTTGGCCAGCGAGCCACCGGGGAGCTGTTTTTT
clone_size: NA; d_call: NA; v_call: TRBV11-1; j_call: TRBJ1-1; cdr3_aa: CASSFDRNTEAFF; cdr3_nt: TGTGCCAGCAGCTTTGACAGGAACACTGAAGCTTTCTTT
clone_size: NA; d_call: TRBD2; v_call: TRBV19; j_call: TRBJ2-2; cdr3_aa: CASTSGGATGELFF; cdr3_nt: TGTGCCAGTACCTCGGGGGGGGCCACCGGGGAGCTGTTTTTT